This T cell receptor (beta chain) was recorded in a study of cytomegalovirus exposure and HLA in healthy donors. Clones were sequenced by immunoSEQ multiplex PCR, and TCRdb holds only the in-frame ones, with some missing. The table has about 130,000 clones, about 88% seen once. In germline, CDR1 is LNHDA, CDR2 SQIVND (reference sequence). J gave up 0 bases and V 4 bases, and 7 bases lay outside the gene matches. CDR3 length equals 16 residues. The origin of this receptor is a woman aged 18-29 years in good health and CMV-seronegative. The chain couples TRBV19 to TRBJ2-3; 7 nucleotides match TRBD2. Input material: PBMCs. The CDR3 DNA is TGTGCCAGTAGTACTTTGACTAGCCTTAGCACAGATACGCAGTATTTT. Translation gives CASSTLTSLSTDTQYF.